Described below is a single T cell receptor beta chain sequence and its context. Its cognate antigen is unknown. This entry belongs to a study of cytomegalovirus exposure and HLA in healthy donors. Regarding the study as a whole: The investigators catalogued some 160 TCR beta chains as cytomegalovirus-associated.

The CDR3 has 15 amino acids. Germline V lookup: CDR1 SGHNT, CDR2 YENEEA. V was clipped by 3 bases and J by 4 bases; unmatched bases: 5. Primers: 60 Vbeta forward and 13 Jbeta reverse. The protocol was immunoSEQ multiplex PCR, while the TCRdb copy is restricted to in-frame clones and leaves out a portion. The profile shows 150,000 to 180,000 clones, roughly 83% of them singletons. The sequence was obtained from a man younger than 45 in good health and CMV-seropositive. Sequencing was performed on PBMCs. This chain uses TRBV11-3 with TRBJ2-1; 8 nucleotides agree with TRBD1. The CDR3, as DNA: TGTGCCAGCAGCTTCGACAGGGGTTCTTACAATGAGCAGTTCTTC. Its translation is CASSFDRGSYNEQFF.